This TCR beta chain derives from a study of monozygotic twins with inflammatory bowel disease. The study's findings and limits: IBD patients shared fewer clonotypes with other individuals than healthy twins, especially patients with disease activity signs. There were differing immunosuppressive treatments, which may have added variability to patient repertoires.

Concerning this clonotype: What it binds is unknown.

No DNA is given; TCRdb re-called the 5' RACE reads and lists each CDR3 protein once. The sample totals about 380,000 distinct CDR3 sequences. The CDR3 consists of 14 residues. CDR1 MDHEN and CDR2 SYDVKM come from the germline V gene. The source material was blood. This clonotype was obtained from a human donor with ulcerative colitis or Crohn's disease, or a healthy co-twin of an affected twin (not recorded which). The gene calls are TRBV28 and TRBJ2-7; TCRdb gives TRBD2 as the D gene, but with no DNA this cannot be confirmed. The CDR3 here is CASTPGGLRYEQYF.